The T cell receptor (beta chain) under discussion was sequenced for a study of T cells after posttransplantation cyclophosphamide (dated by TCRdb to 2015 to 2016). Background on the whole study: T cell repertoire reconstitution was tracked by TRB sequencing after myeloablative bone marrow transplantation in which posttransplantation cyclophosphamide was used as GVHD prophylaxis. Because TRA and TRB clonality correlated tightly in 9 samples, later TCR analyses were limited to TRB. In 3 patients, up to about 3 additional blood samples taken between 2 and 5.2 years after transplant also underwent TRB sequencing, as did pretransplant blood from 4 patients. Antigen receptor sequencing was done on samples from some 35 PTCy-treated patients and from approximately 15 related bone marrow donors of those patients. Blood from all 35 or so PTCy patients who had 1-year posttransplant specimens underwent TRB sequencing. Public TRB sequences were compared against a database of over 3,000 sequences linked to responses to pathogens, tumor antigens, self-antigens and alloantigens. Results and caveats for the whole study, not just this receptor: Across 45 patients, recipient CMV seropositivity and CMV reactivation were highly associated with TRB clonality; PTCy diversity was similar to CNI/methotrexate controls. The TRB repertoires of T cells infiltrating skin or the GI tract showed only limited overlap with the TRB repertoires found in blood. Donor-recipient similarity was low at 1-2 months but increased during the first year, and donor CD8+ memory clones often dominated later blood repertoires.

TRB sequencing used genomic DNA with the immunoSEQ assay at survey resolution or the hsTCRB kit. The authors' analysis ran thus. The immunoSEQ software handled the initial read processing, while the LymphoSeq R package was used for the repertoire analyses. Clonality was computed as 1 minus normalized Shannon entropy; Gini coefficient was also calculated for each TRB dataset. To infer phenotypes in unsorted samples, TRB sequences from sorted subsets of the recipient or donor were mapped onto the unsorted samples of the same recipient. TCRdb retrieved this table from immuneACCESS and kept in-frame rearrangements only. Not all clones are present; in checked studies, unresolved V genes account for under half, and no reason is known for the remainder. V, J and clone size are those of that table, while D and trimming were read from the DNA. The sample data list around 17,000 clones, and 92% of these were observed just once. Of the sample, 0.5% to 0.6% is held by the ten largest clones.

The germline V gene encodes CDR1 SGHTA and CDR2 FQGNSA. Trimming removed 5 bases from V and 2 bases from J; the gene matches leave 5 bases unexplained. From the cysteine up to the phenylalanine, the CDR3 has a length of 14 residues. Only CDR3 DNA is held: 42 bases, read in frame from base 1. Comment on this clone: It lacks a known antigen. The record has no base qualities; no much larger clone is one base away.

The sample's treatment or condition label is to be understood as: high-dose cyclophosphamide on days +3 and +4 as single-agent GVHD prophylaxis. PTCy patients received busulfan and fludarabine conditioning, a related or unrelated marrow graft, and cyclophosphamide on days +3 and +4. PTCy-treated patients were drawn from a prospective multi-institutional clinical trial. Mononuclear cells from peripheral blood and bone marrow were separated by Ficoll-Hypaque density centrifugation and then cryopreserved. CD4+ and CD8+ T cells, including naive and memory subsets, were sorted by FACS on a FACSAria II. This sequence uses TRBV7-2 and TRBJ2-7; TRBD1 fits 8 bases in the junction. The sequence came from a male patient aged 60-69 years who received an allogeneic stem cell transplant from a related donor and was CMV-positive. After a transplant, the donor of the graft may account for some T cells. Sequences were derived from CD4+ T cells sorted from blood, sampled after allogeneic stem cell transplant with posttransplant cyclophosphamide. The nucleotide sequence is TGTGCCAGCAGCCCTCCGGGACAGGCCTACGAGCAGTACTTC. This translates into CASSPPGQAYEQYF.